What follows are 19 T cell receptor beta chains derived from one specimen sequenced in a study of early T cells in non-severe SARS-CoV-2 infection. From the 5' RACE reads, TCRdb called clonotypes with MiXCR, one entry per CDR3 protein. The sample lists 30,000 to 45,000 distinct CDR3 sequences; approximately 9.9% were seen once. Sequenced sample: whole blood. The receptors derive from an adult who was a healthcare worker with PCR-confirmed SARS-CoV-2 infection or an uninfected control (not recorded which).

This clonotype was seen many times. The V and J genes are TRBV7-2 and TRBJ1-5; no firm D call. The V end lost 1 base, the J end lost 6 bases, and 4 bases lay between the germline ends. The CDR3 is made up of 12 amino acids. Germline V lookup: CDR1 SGHTA, CDR2 FQGNSA. CDR3 amino acids: CASSLEGQPQHF. DNA of the CDR3: TGTGCCAGCAGCTTAGAGGGTCAGCCCCAGCATTTT.

This clonotype was found a few times. V usage is TRBV29-1 and J usage is TRBJ2-1; TRBD2 matches at 13 bases. CDR1 is SQVTM, CDR2 ANQGSEA, per germline. V lost 5 bases, J lost 4 bases, and 2 bases stayed unmatched. The CDR3 is made up of 14 amino acids. The CDR3 region has the DNA TGCAGCGTTCGGACTAGCGGGGGTTACAATGAGCAGTTCTTC. It translates to CSVRTSGGYNEQFF.

This clonotype appeared many times. CDR3 in DNA: TGCAGCGTCGACAGGGAAGAGACCCAGTACTTC. Protein: CSVDREETQYF. V and J are TRBV29-1 and TRBJ2-5, with 7 bases that match TRBD1. CDR3 length equals 11 residues. Germline V gene sequence: CDR1 SQVTM, CDR2 ANQGSEA. The trim removed 6 bases at V and 3 bases at J, leaving 1 base unmatched.

This clonotype has at least ten counts. This chain connects TRBV5-5 to TRBJ1-1, with 7 bases that match TRBD1. Germline V gene sequence: CDR1 SGHKS, CDR2 YYEKEE (reference sequence). The V and J ends lost 4 bases and 3 bases, in that order; junction bases with no gene match: 3. This CDR3 has 13 residues. The CDR3 sequence is CASSRTGDTEAFF. CDR3 DNA sequence: TGTGCCAGCAGCCGGACAGGAGACACTGAAGCTTTCTTT.

This clonotype was found a few times. V is TRBV11-1 and J is TRBJ1-1, with TRBD1 identical over 7 bases. Per germline, CDR1 SGHAT and CDR2 FQDESV (reference sequence). J lost 3 bases, V lost 5 bases, and 12 bases had no gene match. The CDR3 sequence is 16 residues long. The CDR3 DNA reads as TGTGCCAGCAGCCTCGACAGGGCGAGAGTTTACACTGAAGCTTTCTTT. Protein sequence: CASSLDRARVYTEAFF.

The CDR3 is CASSYSIAGGTDTQYF. The CDR3, as DNA: TGTGCCAGCAGTTACTCGATAGCGGGCGGAACAGATACGCAGTATTTT. The chain employs TRBV6-2 or TRBV6-3 and TRBJ2-3, with 7 bases lining up with TRBD2. V was clipped by 0 bases and J by 3 bases; unmatched bases: 6. This CDR3 spans 16 amino acids. CDR1 MNHEY and CDR2 SVGEGT come from the germline V gene.

In this sample, this clonotype turned up many times. This chain links TRBV5-1 with TRBJ2-1; 9 nucleotides line up with TRBD2. Germline V gene lookup returns CDR1 SGHRS and CDR2 YFSETQ. The CDR3 contains 14 residues. V dropped 2 bases and J dropped 7; count of bases not matched to a gene: 4. The CDR3 coding sequence is TGCGCCAGCAGCTTAGCGGGGGGCTCTAATGAGCAGTTCTTC. Encoded protein: CASSLAGGSNEQFF.

The table lists this clonotype with many counts. The chain joins TRBV18 to TRBJ1-1; D gene uncertain. CDR3 size: 12 residues. V gave up 3 bases and J gave up 0 bases, with 2 bases separating them. Germline assignment: CDR1 KGHSH and CDR2 LQKENI. CDR3 coding DNA: TGTGCCAGCTCACCGTTGAACACTGAAGCTTTCTTT. Translating gives CASSPLNTEAFF.

This clonotype was detected only a few times. V gene TRBV7-2 combines with J gene TRBJ2-3; 9 bases map to TRBD2. Germline-derived CDR1 and CDR2 are SGHTA and FQGNSA. The CDR3 spans 18 residues. After removal of 6 bases from V and 0 bases from J, the junction contained 13 bases not matched to a gene. The CDR3 here is CASSYGLANPTSTDTQYF. CDR3 DNA: TGTGCCAGCAGTTACGGACTAGCGAACCCTACTAGCACAGATACGCAGTATTTT.

V and J are TRBV3-1 and TRBJ2-2, with D possibly TRBD1 on 5 matching bases. Trimming took off 4 bases at V and 5 bases at J, with 11 bases between the two ends. This CDR3 region has 14 residues. Germline assignment: CDR1 LGHDT and CDR2 YNNKEL (reference sequence). For the CDR3, the DNA is TGTGCCAGCAGCCCTATGACAGTAACCGGGGAGCTGTTTTTT. Translation: CASSPMTVTGELFF. Full variable domain (outside the CDR3, taken from reference TRBV3-1 and TRBJ2-2): DTAVSQTPKYLVTQMGNDKSIKCEQNLGHDTMYWYKQDSKKFLKIMFSYNNKELIINETVPNRFSPKSPDKAHLNLHINSLELGDSAVYFCASSPMTVTGELFFGEGSRLTVL.

This clonotype was detected ten times or more. CDR3 sequence (DNA): TGTGCCAGCACGGTTGAATATGGTGGCTACACCTTC. Amino acids: CASTVEYGGYTF. The chain couples TRBV6-2 or TRBV6-3 to TRBJ1-2; no clear D gene. Germline V gene data show CDR1 as MNHEY and CDR2 as SVGEGT. The CDR3 extends over 12 amino acids. With 7 bases removed from V and 7 bases from J, the gap between germline ends came to 13 bases.

This clonotype has a handful of counts. The genes are TRBV6-1 and TRBJ2-2; TRBD1 is a possible D gene (6 bases). Trimming pared 5 bases from V and 5 bases from J, leaving 12 bases between. Per the germline V gene, CDR1 is MNHNS and CDR2 is SASEGT. The CDR3 contains 14 residues. The CDR3, as DNA: TGTGCCAGCAGTCAGGACAGATCAACCGGGGAGCTGTTTTTT. Amino acid sequence: CASSQDRSTGELFF.

The table lists this clonotype with many counts. This chain joins TRBV5-4 and TRBJ2-6, with D possibly matching TRBD1 (6 bases). The V and J ends lost 4 bases and 0 bases respectively, with 14 bases between them. The V gene's germline CDR1 is SGHNT and CDR2 YYREEE (reference sequence). The CDR3 loop spans 17 amino acids. In DNA, the CDR3 is TGTGCCAGCAGCCCGGGACAACTCCTCTCTGGGGCCAACGTCCTGACTTTC. Protein sequence: CASSPGQLLSGANVLTF.

This clonotype came up a few times. The chain carries TRBV5-1 and TRBJ2-7, with 8 nucleotides matching TRBD1. Per the germline V gene, CDR1 is SGHRS and CDR2 is YFSETQ. The CDR3 contains 15 residues. V lost 4 bases to trimming and J lost 5 bases; unmatched junction nucleotides: 11. The CDR3 reads CASSIRGRTIDEQYF. CDR3 DNA sequence: TGCGCCAGCAGCATCAGGGGGCGGACTATAGACGAGCAGTACTTC.

The sample holds many counts of this clonotype. At one of its ends the junction is not consistent with the germline gene, which may arise from a read error. CDR3 in amino acids: CASSSPGGYGVNTEVFF. The DNA of the CDR3 is TGTGCCAGCAGCTCCCCTGGGGGGTATGGGGTGAACACTGAAGTTTTCTTT. The rearrangement joins TRBV7-8 to TRBJ1-1, with D possibly being TRBD1 (5 bases). Germline V CDR1 and CDR2: SGHVS, FQNEAQ. The CDR3 covers 17 residues.

In its sample, this clonotype ranks as medium-sized. J is TRBJ1-3 and V is TRBV10-3; the D gene is possibly TRBD1 (6 bases). This CDR3 is built from 15 residues. With 3 bases removed from V and 2 bases from J, the gap between germline ends came to 11 bases. CDR1 and CDR2 from the germline V gene are ENHRY and SYGVKD. CDR3 sequence (DNA): TGTGCCATCAGTGATACAGGGATTGCTGGAAACACCATATATTTT. Protein sequence: CAISDTGIAGNTIYF.

In this sample, this clonotype turned up many times. The J gene is TRBJ1-5, the V gene TRBV12-3 or TRBV12-4, with TRBD1 as a possible D gene (5 bases). V was clipped by 3 bases and J by 6 bases, with 12 bases between them. The CDR3 consists of 14 residues. CDR3 residues: CASSFAGKGQPQHF. The CDR3 DNA sequence: TGTGCCAGCAGTTTCGCAGGGAAGGGTCAGCCCCAGCATTTT.

The chain has TRBV6-5 and TRBJ1-1; a possible D gene is TRBD1 (5 bases). The CDR3 runs 12 residues. Trimming left V 6 bases short and J 7 bases short, with 12 bases between. The germline CDR1 and CDR2 sequences are MNHEY and SVGAGI. The CDR3 coding sequence is TGTGCCAGCAGATCGGGGGGAGGTGAAGCTTTCTTT. Its translation: CASRSGGGEAFF.

This clonotype was observed many times. This chain uses TRBV18 with TRBJ2-1; D gene uncertain. Trimming cost V 0 bases and J 5 bases, with 5 bases left between them. The CDR3 length is 13 residues. CDR1 KGHSH and CDR2 LQKENI come from the germline V gene. CDR3 DNA sequence: TGTGCCAGCTCACCACCAATTCACAATGAGCAGTTCTTC. It translates to CASSPPIHNEQFF.